This T cell receptor (beta chain) was identified in a study of low-dose radiotherapy and immunotherapy resistance in tumors (dated by TCRdb to about 2022). About the full investigation: Cohort 1 received 0.5 Gy per fraction every 2 weeks, with a prescribed total PTV dose of 6.5 Gy. Nivolumab and ipilimumab were both given intravenously, with nivolumab at a 240 mg flat dose every two weeks and ipilimumab at 1 mg/kg every six weeks. No randomization into treatment groups was done for the people taking part in the trial. Aspirin 300 mg was taken orally once daily by patients for four cycles, starting on cycle 1 day 1. Eight patients were included in the translational analysis, namely three from the first dose cohort plus the first five from the second dose cohort. Patients in Cohort 2 were given 1 Gy per fraction every two weeks, for a total of 13 Gy across 26 weeks. Every two weeks, patients got intravenous cyclophosphamide at 200 mg/m2, given one day ahead of each radiation and immunotherapy administration.

The instrument was an Illumina HiSeq 2500. First-strand cDNA was synthesized using Superscript III and a set of TRAV- and TRBV-specific primers, so that both TCRalpha and TCRbeta chains were covered. A roughly 21-cycle PCR with Phusion amplified the TCRs, pairing a constant-region primer with the adapter that was attached to the V primers. Amplification of the isolated mRNA was done with the MessageAmp II aRNA Amplification Kit, which involved an approximately 15-hour in vitro transcription at 37 degrees C. The Dynabeads mRNA DIRECT Purification Kit was used to isolate the mRNA for TCR sequencing. Indexed Illumina adapters were added in a second roughly 25-cycle Phusion PCR, and the resulting products were purified with AMPure XP beads. The paper's processing steps were these. Using custom Perl scripts, TCR sequences encoding the same protein were pooled, out-of-frame sequences were removed, and the abundance of each clonotype was computed. Any TCR sequence backed by just one read was left out of the analysis. Among the metrics used to describe the repertoires were Shannon entropy, Gini index, clonality, richness, and the frequency of TCRs shared between repertoires. Starting from the raw public reads, TCRdb applied fastp trimming at Q25, assembled clones with MiXCR and retained in-frame beta chains. Rows are unified per CDR3 protein, each entry keeping the most common DNA and genes. TCRdb's processing, not the study's, gives the V and J calls here. The sample table records tens of thousands of distinct CDR3 sequences; around 30% of these occur just once. Around 10% of the sample is in the top ten clones.

CDR3 length: 13 amino acids, cysteine to phenylalanine. Only the CDR3 portion is preserved as DNA: 39 bases, with reading frame beginning at the first base. CDR1 SEHNR and CDR2 FQNEAQ were looked up in the germline V gene (reference sequence). The trim is 6 bases for V and 10 bases for J, with a gap of 13 bases between the germline ends. What the time point label conveys for this sample: before trial treatment. The donors took part in RACIN, a single-arm, phase I, dose-escalation trial that combined nivolumab, ipilimumab, aspirin, low-dose cyclophosphamide and low-dose radiotherapy. Patients were eligible if they had advanced solid tumors that were TIL-negative. As regards this clonotype: Its antigen is still unknown. Base qualities are missing; no much larger clone stands one base away.

The specimen comprised PBMCs, sampled before treatment. The sequence was collected from a female donor with ovarian cancer. The sequence joins TRBV7-9 to TRBJ1-6, with the D gene not clear enough to name. The CDR3 region reads CASRSDNRSPLHF. The DNA sequence is given as TGTGCCAGCAGGAGCGACAATAGATCACCCCTCCACTTT.